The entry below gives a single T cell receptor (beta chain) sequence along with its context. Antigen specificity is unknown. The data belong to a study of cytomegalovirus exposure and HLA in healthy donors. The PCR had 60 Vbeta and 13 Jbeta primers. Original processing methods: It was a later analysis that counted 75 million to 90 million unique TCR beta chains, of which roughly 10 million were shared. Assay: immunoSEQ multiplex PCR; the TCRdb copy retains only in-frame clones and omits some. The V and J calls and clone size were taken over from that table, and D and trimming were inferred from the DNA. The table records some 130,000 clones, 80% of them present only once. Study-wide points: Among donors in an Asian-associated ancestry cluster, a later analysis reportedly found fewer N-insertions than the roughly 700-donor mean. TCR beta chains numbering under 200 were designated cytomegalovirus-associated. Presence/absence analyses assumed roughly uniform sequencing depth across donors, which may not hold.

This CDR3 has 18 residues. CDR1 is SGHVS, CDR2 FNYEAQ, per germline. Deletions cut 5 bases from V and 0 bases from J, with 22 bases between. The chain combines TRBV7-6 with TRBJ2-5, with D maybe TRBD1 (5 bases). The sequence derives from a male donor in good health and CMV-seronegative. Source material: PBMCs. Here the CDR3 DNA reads TGTGCCAGCAGCCACGCCCAACAGACAGCAACGTACCAAGAGACCCAGTACTTC. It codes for CASSHAQQTATYQETQYF.